The source of this T cell receptor beta chain is a study of sequential checkpoint blockade in melanoma. Study information: Each arm's sequence ended with maintenance nivolumab.

CDR1 is LNHDA, CDR2 SQIVND, per germline (reference sequence). CDR3 size: 14 residues. V lost 6 bases and J lost 7, with 19 bases in between. Using immunoSEQ multiplex PCR, the repertoire was profiled, and TCRdb retains in-frame clones only, with some absent. The sample comprises under 25,000 clones, over 70% of which are singletons, and around two fifths rests with the top ten. As to treatment: randomized to nivolumab then ipilimumab (arm A) or the reverse (arm B). No patient had prior DNA-damaging chemotherapy. PBMC sorting kept live CD3+CD8+ cells without CD19 or CD56. The sequence was obtained from a human donor with melanoma. The chain couples TRBV19 to TRBJ2-7, with a possible D match to TRBD1 (6 bases). The sample was CD8+ T cells sorted from blood (inferred from file names), taken from a patient given nivolumab and ipilimumab in sequence. The CDR3 here is CASRMAGGDPEQYF. The CDR3 DNA reads as TGTGCCAGTAGAATGGCTGGGGGCGATCCGGAGCAGTACTTC.